Shown below are 2 T cell receptor beta chains from a single sample sequenced in a study of breast tumors, draining lymph nodes, adjacent tissues. Axillary draining lymph nodes of breast cancer patients supplied the node samples. TCRdb fed the multiplex PCR reads into MiXCR, producing one record per CDR3 protein. The sample lists roughly 120,000 distinct CDR3 sequences, 15% to 20% occurring once. Sequenced material: axillary lymph node tissue. The receptors were gathered from a female donor with breast cancer. Some clones in this sample may be carry-over from other donors' samples.

This clonotype was counted many times. The chain combines TRBV20-1 with TRBJ1-6; 9 bases align to TRBD1. The CDR3 runs 13 residues. Germline V lookup: CDR1 DFQATT, CDR2 SNEGSKA (reference sequence). V lost 6 bases, J lost 7 bases, and 4 bases stayed unmatched. CDR3 DNA: TGCAGTGCCCCGACAGGGGGAAATTCACCCCTCCACTTT. Amino acids: CSAPTGGNSPLHF.

A remark on this clonotype: Just one base apart from a much larger clone, this may be a read error. The genes are TRBV5-1 and TRBJ2-3, with 10 bases identical to TRBD2. Germline values: CDR1 SGHRS, CDR2 YFSETQ. The CDR3 is 16 residues long. The CDR3 here is CTSSLEGTSGTDTQYF. CDR3 DNA sequence: TGCACCAGCAGCTTGGAAGGGACTAGCGGCACAGATACGCAGTATTTT.